The 24 T cell receptor beta chains presented below share a single source sample, sequenced in a study of neurological immune-mediated disorders. From the 5' RACE reads, TCRdb called clonotypes with MiXCR, one entry per CDR3 protein. The data show tens of thousands of distinct CDR3 sequences, with about 6% seen just once and about 0.6% held by the top ten. Sequences were obtained from CD4+ T cells from blood. Receptor source: a woman between 40 and 50 years old in good health.

The chain uses TRBV5-4 and TRBJ2-7; 11 nucleotides match TRBD2. CDR1 and CDR2 (germline): SGHNT, YYREEE (reference sequence). The ends lost 4 bases at V and 3 bases at J; junction bases unmatched: 9. The CDR3 has 16 residues. CDR3 in amino acids: CASSLSGTSGIYEQYF. The CDR3 DNA follows: TGTGCCAGCAGCCTATCTGGGACTAGCGGCATCTACGAGCAGTACTTC.

This clonotype was found many times. The rearrangement joins TRBV7-9 to TRBJ2-7, with TRBD1 matching 9 bases. The CDR3 consists of 14 residues. Germline V gene data show CDR1 as SEHNR and CDR2 as FQNEAQ (reference sequence). V was clipped by 5 bases and J by 9 bases; unmatched bases: 11. CDR3 protein: CASSGGQGKRTQYF. In DNA, the CDR3 is TGTGCCAGCAGCGGTGGACAGGGGAAAAGGACGCAGTACTTC.

In its sample, this clonotype was seen many times. The chain uses TRBV20-1 and TRBJ2-7; TRBD2 matches 7 bases. In germline, CDR1 is DFQATT, CDR2 SNEGSKA (reference sequence). The CDR3 consists of 13 residues. Germline trimming cut 4 bases from V and 1 base from J; bases unmatched to any gene: 4. CDR3: CSANPSGSYEQYF. For the CDR3, the DNA is TGCAGTGCTAATCCTAGCGGATCCTACGAGCAGTACTTC.

This clonotype has ten or more counts. The V gene is TRBV12-3 or TRBV12-4, the J gene TRBJ2-5; the D is unclear. The CDR3 has 13 amino acids. V shed 5 bases and J shed 1 base, with 8 bases lying between them. CDR3 in amino acids: CASSTTFQETQYF. The CDR3 nucleotides are TGTGCCAGCAGTACGACATTCCAAGAGACCCAGTACTTC.

This clonotype was picked up many times. The V call is TRBV15, the J call TRBJ2-7; TRBD1 agrees at 8 bases. With V trimmed by 1 base and J by 4 bases, 6 bases remained unmatched. This CDR3 has 15 residues. The germline V gene encodes CDR1 LNHNV and CDR2 YYDKDF (reference sequence). The CDR3 DNA sequence: TGTGCCACCAGCAGAGTCGACAGGGGAGGTTACGAGCAGTACTTC. Its translation is CATSRVDRGGYEQYF.

This clonotype was recorded many times. The chain couples TRBV7-2 to TRBJ1-5; D is ambiguous. This CDR3 comprises 16 residues. V was pared by 1 base and J by 4 bases, with 14 bases between. CDR1 and CDR2 (germline): SGHTA, FQGNSA. The chain's CDR3 is CASSLVLRARNQPQHF. The DNA of the CDR3 is TGTGCCAGCAGCTTAGTTCTGCGGGCCCGAAATCAGCCCCAGCATTTT. Together with reference TRBV7-2 and TRBJ1-5, the CDR3 gives the full variable domain: GAGVSQSPSNKVTEKGKDVELRCDPISGHTALYWYRQSLGQGLEFLIYFQGNSAPDKSGLPSDRFSAERTGGSVSTLTIQRTQQEDSAVYLCASSLVLRARNQPQHFGDGTRLSIL.

This clonotype has ten or more counts. J is TRBJ2-3 and V is TRBV20-1; the D gene is possibly TRBD2 (7 bases). CDR3 length: 12 residues. The germline V and J ends were trimmed by 6 bases and 1 base, with 8 bases remaining between them. Germline V CDR1 and CDR2: DFQATT, SNEGSKA (reference sequence). The CDR3 reads CSAGGRTDTQYF. The CDR3 region has the DNA TGCAGTGCGGGGGGGCGCACAGATACGCAGTATTTT.

This clonotype was seen at least ten times. This chain joins TRBV7-9 and TRBJ1-1, with D possibly TRBD1 on 6 matching bases. From germline, CDR1 is SEHNR and CDR2 FQNEAQ (reference sequence). The CDR3 consists of 13 residues. Trimming left V 6 bases short and J 5 bases short, with 13 bases between. DNA for the CDR3: TGTGCCAGCAGAGACGGGGGCTCAACTGAAGCTTTCTTT. The encoded protein is CASRDGGSTEAFF.

This clonotype has at least ten counts. This chain connects TRBV7-9 to TRBJ2-7, with D possibly TRBD1 on 6 matching bases. V was pared by 1 base and J by 1 base, with 8 bases between. The CDR3 is 14 amino acids. Germline CDR1 is SEHNR and CDR2 is FQNEAQ (reference sequence). The CDR3 loop reads CASSLGTVSYEQYF. DNA for the CDR3: TGTGCCAGCAGCTTAGGGACAGTTTCCTACGAGCAGTACTTC.

This clonotype was seen many times. The V call is TRBV6-6, the J call TRBJ1-2; D remains unclear. The V gene's germline CDR1 is MNHNY and CDR2 SVGAGI (reference sequence). The germline V and J ends were trimmed by 5 bases and 2 bases, with 9 bases remaining between them. The CDR3 consists of 13 residues. The chain's CDR3 is CASSRAENYGYTF. Written as DNA, the CDR3 is TGTGCCAGCAGTCGGGCCGAGAACTATGGCTACACCTTC.

This chain connects TRBV29-1 to TRBJ2-1, with 8 nucleotides matching TRBD2. CDR1 and CDR2 from the germline V gene are SQVTM and ANQGSEA. The length of the CDR3 is 14 residues. The J segment lost 8 bases and the V segment lost 2 bases, leaving 8 bases of the junction unmatched. CDR3 DNA sequence: TGCAGCGTTGAATCCCCTAGCGGGTCGGATGAGCAGTTCTTC. It yields the protein CSVESPSGSDEQFF.

This clonotype was seen repeatedly, ten times or more. V is TRBV20-1 and J is TRBJ2-7; the D is unclear. V lost 0 bases and J 4 bases, leaving 13 bases between the germline ends. Germline-derived CDR1 and CDR2 are DFQATT and SNEGSKA (reference sequence). This CDR3 spans 14 amino acids. The CDR3 nucleotides are TGCAGTGCTAGAGAGGAACGTGGCCCTTACGAGCAGTACTTC. Translation gives CSAREERGPYEQYF.

This clonotype was recorded at least ten times. The rearrangement links TRBV5-8 to TRBJ2-5; the match to TRBD1 covers 7 bases. J lost 5 bases, V lost 0 bases, and 7 bases had no gene match. This CDR3 comprises 15 residues. Germline lookup yields CDR1 SGHTS and CDR2 YDEGEE. CDR3 residues: CASSLGNRGGETQYF. The CDR3 DNA is TGTGCCAGCAGCTTGGGGAACAGGGGTGGGGAGACCCAGTACTTC.

This clonotype was recorded many times. V is TRBV5-1 and J is TRBJ2-7, with D possibly matching TRBD1 (5 bases). V gave up 4 bases and J gave up 5 bases, with 16 bases separating them. Germline V gene sequence: CDR1 SGHRS, CDR2 YFSETQ. The CDR3 is 14 amino acids. The CDR3 region is CASSAAPETDEQYF. Written as DNA, the CDR3 is TGCGCCAGCAGCGCCGCCCCGGAGACAGACGAGCAGTACTTC. The full variable domain, rest sourced from reference TRBV5-1 and TRBJ2-7, is KAGVTQTPRYLIKTRGQQVTLSCSPISGHRSVSWYQQTPGQGLQFLFEYFSETQRNKGNFPGRFSGRQFSNSRSEMNVSTLELGDSALYLCASSAAPETDEQYFGPGTRLTVT.

This clonotype was recorded at least ten times. This chain uses TRBV20-1 with TRBJ2-1, with a tentative D call TRBD1 (6 bases). Trimming cost V 6 bases and J 0 bases, with 18 bases left between them. The CDR3 has 16 amino acids. Germline assignment: CDR1 DFQATT and CDR2 SNEGSKA (reference sequence). The CDR3 spells CSARTPGHISYNEQFF. For the CDR3, the DNA is TGCAGTGCGAGGACTCCGGGACATATCTCCTACAATGAGCAGTTCTTC.

This clonotype was seen at least ten times. The chain employs TRBV7-3 and TRBJ2-7; TRBD1 agrees at 8 bases. This CDR3 is 15 amino acids long. Germline V gene data show CDR1 as SGHTA and CDR2 as FQGTGA. V dropped 5 bases and J dropped 7; count of bases not matched to a gene: 13. CDR3 region: CASSERDRPRREQYF. The DNA of the CDR3 is TGTGCCAGCAGCGAAAGGGACAGGCCCCGGAGGGAGCAGTACTTC.

This clonotype came up many times. This chain joins TRBV20-1 and TRBJ1-2, with D possibly matching TRBD1 (5 bases). Germline CDR1 and CDR2: DFQATT and SNEGSKA (reference sequence). The CDR3 is made up of 12 amino acids. V lost 3 bases and J 5 bases, leaving 10 bases between the germline ends. Written as DNA, the CDR3 is TGCAGTGCTAGGGCGGGGGTTTATGGCTACACCTTC. Encoded protein: CSARAGVYGYTF.

Many counts were recorded for this clonotype. The V call is TRBV7-3, the J call TRBJ2-1, with 7 bases matching TRBD2. The CDR3 covers 13 residues. Germline CDR1 is SGHTA and CDR2 is FQGTGA. Trimming removed 2 bases from V and 10 bases from J; junction bases left unmatched: 5. In DNA, the CDR3 is TGTGCCAGCAGCTTAGCGGGAGTGGGAGAGCAGTTCTTC. This translates into CASSLAGVGEQFF.

CDR3 nucleotide sequence: TGTGCCAGTAAGAGGAGCGGGAGCTACGAGACCCAGTACTTC. This translates into CASKRSGSYETQYF. The chain links TRBV19 to TRBJ2-5; TRBD2 matches at 8 bases. CDR1 is LNHDA and CDR2 is SQIVND in the germline V gene (reference sequence). This CDR3 has 14 amino acids. The ends lost 7 bases at V and 5 bases at J; junction bases unmatched: 9.

Ten or more counts support this clonotype. CDR3 residues: CASSQGVLDTQYF. In DNA, the CDR3 is TGCGCCAGCAGCCAGGGGGTACTCGATACGCAGTATTTT. This rearrangement joins TRBV4-1 to TRBJ2-3; D is tentatively TRBD1 or TRBD2 (5 bases each). Germline assignment: CDR1 MGHRA and CDR2 YSYEKL. The CDR3 has 13 amino acids. The V and J ends lost 3 bases and 6 bases respectively, with 10 bases between them.

The chain joins TRBV9 to TRBJ2-1, with 12 bases matching TRBD2. The CDR3 contains 16 residues. With V trimmed by 4 bases and J by 5 bases, 7 bases remained unmatched. Germline V gene sequence: CDR1 SGDLS, CDR2 YYNGEE. CDR3 amino acids: CASSPHGLAGNNEQFF. In DNA, the CDR3 is TGTGCCAGCAGCCCTCATGGACTAGCGGGAAACAATGAGCAGTTCTTC.

This clonotype showed up many times. The chain carries TRBV5-1 and TRBJ2-1; perhaps TRBD1 as D (6 bases). The V and J ends lost 6 bases and 7 bases respectively, with 17 bases between them. Germline loops: CDR1 SGHRS, CDR2 YFSETQ. The CDR3 consists of 14 residues. The CDR3 nucleotides are TGCGCCAGCACGAGTCTTCAGGGGCTGAATGAGCAGTTCTTC. Amino acid sequence: CASTSLQGLNEQFF.

This clonotype was recorded many times. This chain links TRBV10-3 with TRBJ2-4; no clear D gene. The CDR3 covers 18 residues. V was clipped by 0 bases and J by 3 bases, with 18 bases between them. CDR1 is ENHRY, CDR2 SYGVKD, per germline. CDR3 sequence: CAISESLETALVKNIQYF. Here the CDR3 DNA reads TGTGCCATCAGTGAGTCGTTAGAGACGGCTTTGGTCAAAAACATTCAGTACTTC.

This clonotype came up many times. The chain is built from TRBV10-1 and TRBJ2-3; tentatively, D is TRBD1 (6 bases). Trimming took 9 bases from V and 2 from J, leaving 15 bases between them. Germline values: CDR1 WNHNN, CDR2 SYGVQD (reference sequence). This CDR3 is built from 14 residues. The CDR3 protein is CASSRNRATDTQYF. The CDR3 DNA reads as TGCGCCAGTTCCCGGAACAGGGCCACAGATACGCAGTATTTT.